This record looks at one TCR beta chain sequence and its context. Its antigen is not yet known. Per-base qualities were not stored, and no clone one base away is much larger. Participants in the prospective study were aged about 18 to 95 years, lived in about two dozen United States geographic areas, and enrolled through a virtual design. Cohort assignment in the prospective study relied on participant-reported clinical history from a screening survey and a study questionnaire. Recovered participants in ImmuneRACE Cohort 3 were defined as having two consecutive negative NP/OP PCR tests, clearance from a healthcare professional, or resolution of symptoms. In the prospective study, mobile phlebotomists collected whole blood, serum and a nasopharyngeal or oropharyngeal swab from each participant. Prospective study participants could optionally give additional blood draws and questionnaires over a 2-month period. Prospective study blood samples were shipped either frozen or at room temperature before DNA extraction.

TCRbeta CDR3 regions were amplified from genomic DNA using the immunoSEQ Assay, a bias-controlled multiplex PCR. In the paper's pipeline: The number of nucleated cells in each sample was estimated by amplification of reference gene primers within the assay. To quantify the absolute abundance of each unique TCRbeta CDR3 rearrangement, sequence reads were collapsed and filtered. For each sample, productive Simpson clonality was calculated as the square root of Simpson's diversity index across productive rearrangements. TCRdb took this table from immuneACCESS and kept in-frame rearrangements with V and J called. Such tables lack part of the clones; where checked against another copy, unresolved V genes explain under half of the gap, and the rest is unexplained. D and trimming come from the DNA, and the V and J calls and clone size come from that table. The sample data list over 200,000 clones, and approximately 90% of these were observed just once. Clones ranked in the top ten supply 15% to 19% of the sample.

This specimen belongs to a study of blood T cell repertoires in COVID-19 (dated by TCRdb to the early 2020s). For context, the study as a whole: Samples from collaborators originated in the United States, Italy and Spain and spanned both the acute and convalescent phases of COVID-19. The prospective study material was composed of cDNA or gDNA derived from T cells, B-cell-depleted T cells, or PBMCs. Subjects who had been exposed to COVID-19, were actively infected with it, or had recovered from it provided the deeply sampled blood TCRbeta repertoires that made up the dataset. The repertoires were released in a freely available public database meant as a resource for research on the immune response to SARS-CoV-2. Samples were obtained from the ongoing ImmuneRACE study (first 160 participants) and from about 1,300 subjects provided by 6 global collaborators. Nearly every sample came with metadata listing a de-identified subject ID, COVID-19 status, age in years and sex. Where available, HLA class I and class II types were obtained from metadata supplied by the sample provider rather than from assay-based typing. What the study reported, not specific to this receptor: The amount of clinical and demographic metadata varied by source and participant and was provided uncurated.

The sample taken for sequencing was PBMCs or T cells enriched from blood (not recorded which). The TCR comes from a young man who had recovered from COVID-19.

The CDR3 region: CAWTGDGTEAFF. The nucleotide sequence reads TGTGCCTGGACAGGGGATGGGACTGAAGCTTTCTTT. The V and J genes are TRBV30 and TRBJ1-1; TRBD1 is possibly the D segment (6 matching bases). At the junction V is shortened by 4 bases and J by 5 bases, with 11 bases in between. Including cysteine and phenylalanine, the CDR3 has 12 amino acids. Solely the CDR3 DNA is kept, with 36 bases framed from the first base. In the germline V gene (reference sequence), CDR1 corresponds to GTSNPN and CDR2 to SVGIG.